Below are 10 T cell receptor beta chains sequenced from a single sample in a study of T cell repertoires in cytomegalovirus infection. Antigen specificity for these receptors is unknown. A single record per CDR3 protein comes from TCRdb applying MiXCR to the reads. The top ten clones hold around 68% of a sample with 80,000 to 95,000 distinct CDR3 sequences, 25% to 30% of them seen once. The sequencing here drew on CD8+ T cells from cultured PBMCs, taken from culture after CMV antigen stimulation. Receptors were obtained from a human donor in good health (CMV status not recorded). Some clones in this sample may be carry-over from other donors' samples.

This clonotype was picked up a small number of times. The chain is built from TRBV12-3 or TRBV12-4 and TRBJ2-5; D not certain. The CDR3 covers 13 residues. V shed 3 bases and J shed 5 bases, with 10 bases lying between them. The CDR3 is CASSFGDPETQYF. In DNA form, the CDR3 reads TGTGCCAGCAGTTTTGGGGATCCGGAGACCCAGTACTTC.

This clonotype was recorded at least ten times. J is TRBJ1-6 and V is TRBV6-1, with a possible D match to TRBD1 (6 bases). This CDR3 region has 20 residues. CDR1 is MNHNS and CDR2 is SASEGT in the germline V gene. The V end lost 3 bases, the J end lost 0 bases, and 21 bases lay between the germline ends. The chain's CDR3 is CASSDPEGQTWSSYNSPLHF. The DNA for the CDR3 is TGTGCCAGCAGTGACCCGGAGGGACAAACTTGGAGCTCCTATAATTCACCCCTCCACTTT.

The chain employs TRBV24-1 and TRBJ2-3; D could derive from TRBD1 or TRBD2 (5 bases each). The length of the CDR3 is 16 residues. Trimming took off 5 bases at V and 0 bases at J, with 14 bases between the two ends. Per germline, CDR1 KGHDR and CDR2 SFDVKD. CDR3 coding DNA: TGTGCCACCAGTGCGTGGGACGGATTAAGCACAGATACGCAGTATTTT. Translation gives CATSAWDGLSTDTQYF.

This clonotype was found many times. The chain employs TRBV12-3 or TRBV12-4 and TRBJ1-4; D not certain. The CDR3 is made up of 12 amino acids. V dropped 0 bases and J dropped 6 bases, with 2 bases sitting between them. CDR3 protein: CASSLADEKLFF. CDR3 DNA sequence: TGTGCCAGCAGTTTAGCAGATGAAAAACTGTTTTTT.

This chain uses TRBV27 with TRBJ2-2, with no clear D. Germline assignment: CDR1 MNHEY and CDR2 SMNVEV (reference sequence). V was trimmed by 7 bases and J by 1 base, leaving 7 bases between them. The CDR3 is 13 amino acids. CDR3 nucleotides: TGTGCCAGCAAGGCATGGAACACCGGGGAGCTGTTTTTT. Protein sequence: CASKAWNTGELFF.

The chain links TRBV12-3 or TRBV12-4 to TRBJ2-5; D assignment may be TRBD1 or TRBD2 (5 bases each). This CDR3 contains 13 residues. Between the trimmed V and J ends, which lost 7 bases and 5 bases, there was a span of 14 bases. CDR3 region: CASTQGGWETQYF. DNA for the CDR3: TGTGCCAGCACCCAGGGCGGGTGGGAGACCCAGTACTTC.

In this sample, this clonotype turned up a few times. Written as DNA, the CDR3 is TGTGCCAGCAGCTTTTCCCCGGTGGGCGCTGAAGCTTTCTTT. It encodes CASSFSPVGAEAFF. V usage is TRBV5-4 and J usage is TRBJ1-1; no definite D call. Per germline, CDR1 SGHNT and CDR2 YYREEE (reference sequence). The germline V and J ends were trimmed by 2 bases and 6 bases, with 14 bases remaining between them. CDR3 length: 14 residues.

The rearrangement uses TRBV27 and TRBJ1-2; D gene uncertain. V lost 0 bases, J lost 6 bases, and 8 bases lay in between. The CDR3 has 13 amino acids. Germline CDR1 and CDR2: MNHEY and SMNVEV (reference sequence). The CDR3 DNA reads TGTGCCAGCAGTTTATCGATGAGTGATGGCTACACCTTC. Its translation: CASSLSMSDGYTF.

The table lists this clonotype with many counts. The J gene is TRBJ1-5, the V gene TRBV4-1, with D maybe TRBD1 (6 bases). Germline CDR1 is MGHRA and CDR2 is YSYEKL. The V end was cut by 3 bases, the J end by 6 bases, with 15 bases between. CDR3 length equals 15 residues. The chain's CDR3 is CASSHGLQGLQPQHF. CDR3 sequence (DNA): TGCGCCAGCAGCCACGGTTTACAGGGACTTCAGCCCCAGCATTTT.

This clonotype was seen a single time. V gene TRBV5-1 combines with J gene TRBJ2-7; D might be TRBD1 (5 bases). Trimming shortened V by 0 bases and J by 0 bases, and 7 bases separated the two germline ends. The length of the CDR3 is 14 residues. Per the germline V gene, CDR1 is SGHRS and CDR2 is YFSETQ. CDR3 nucleotides: TGCGCCAGCAGCTTGGGACAGCTCTCCTACGAGCAGTACTTC. This translates into CASSLGQLSYEQYF.